A single sample gave rise to the 28 T cell receptor beta chains below, sequenced in a study of blood T cell repertoires in COVID-19. Only in-frame clones appear in the TCRdb table, and some are missing; sequencing was by immunoSEQ multiplex PCR. The data contain about 180,000 clones, approximately 86% of them singletons. Sequences were obtained from peripheral blood. Every receptor here comes from a woman aged 30 to 39 with active or convalescent COVID-19.

This clone was found a few times. This chain links TRBV7-9 with TRBJ2-3; 8 bases line up with TRBD2. The CDR3 is 15 amino acids. Looked up from germline, CDR1 is SEHNR and CDR2 is FQNEAQ (reference sequence). V gave up 8 bases and J gave up 1 base; unmatched junction bases: 8. The CDR3 here is CASCPRGEGTDTQYF. CDR3 sequence (DNA): TGTGCCAGCTGTCCGCGGGGGGAGGGCACAGATACGCAGTATTTT.

Comments on this clone: Other nucleotide sequences from this sample produce the same CDR3. V and J are TRBV27 and TRBJ2-1; 13 bases agree with TRBD2. The V gene's germline CDR1 is MNHEY and CDR2 SMNVEV (reference sequence). V lost 4 bases to trimming and J lost 4 bases; unmatched junction nucleotides: 1. This CDR3 has 15 amino acids. The CDR3 DNA reads TGTGCCAGCAGTTCGGGACTAGCGGGGTACAATGAGCAGTTCTTC. Residues: CASSSGLAGYNEQFF.

J is TRBJ2-1 and V is TRBV6-6; D possibly corresponds to TRBD2 (5 bases). Germline V gene data show CDR1 as MNHNY and CDR2 as SVGAGI (reference sequence). This CDR3 has 16 amino acids. Trimming left V 0 bases short and J 7 bases short, with 16 bases between. The CDR3 is CASSYSDYPPRNEQFF. As DNA, the CDR3 is TGTGCCAGCAGTTACTCCGACTATCCGCCTCGAAATGAGCAGTTCTTC.

The chain joins TRBV2 to TRBJ1-6; D is undetermined. This CDR3 has 15 residues. CDR1 is SNHLY and CDR2 is FYNNEI in the germline V gene. Trimming removed 5 bases from V and 6 bases from J, with 14 bases in between. Here the CDR3 DNA reads TGTGCCAGCAGTCGGGCCCGGGAATTTAATTCACCCCTCCACTTT. Its translation is CASSRAREFNSPLHF.

The chain has TRBV12-5 and TRBJ1-4; 7 bases agree with TRBD1. CDR1 is LGHNT and CDR2 is FRNRAP in the germline V gene. The CDR3 spans 14 residues. V lost 1 base to trimming and J lost 7 bases; unmatched junction nucleotides: 3. Here the CDR3 DNA reads TGTGCTAGTGGTTTGGGACAGGGTGGTGAAAAACTGTTTTTT. Translation gives CASGLGQGGEKLFF.

V gene TRBV7-6 combines with J gene TRBJ1-1; tentatively, D is TRBD1 (5 bases). There are 14 residues in the CDR3. V was trimmed by 5 bases and J by 0 bases, leaving 10 bases between them. CDR1 and CDR2 (germline): SGHVS, FNYEAQ. The CDR3 sequence: CASSTGTLNTEAFF. The CDR3 coding sequence is TGTGCCAGCAGCACCGGGACTTTGAACACTGAAGCTTTCTTT.

This chain uses TRBV28 with TRBJ1-3, with 7 bases that match TRBD1. Germline assignment: CDR1 MDHEN and CDR2 SYDVKM. CDR3 size: 13 residues. The ends lost 5 bases at V and 5 bases at J; junction bases unmatched: 3. The CDR3 loop is CASSLTGRNTIYF. The CDR3 region has the DNA TGTGCCAGCAGTCTGACAGGGAGAAACACCATATATTTT.

The chain links TRBV6-5 to TRBJ2-6, with unresolved D. CDR3 length equals 15 residues. The V end was cut by 1 base, the J end by 2 bases, with 6 bases between. Germline V gives CDR1 MNHEY, CDR2 SVGAGI. The CDR3 nucleotides are TGTGCCAGCAGTTACTTTTTCACTGGGGCCAACGTCCTGACTTTC. Protein: CASSYFFTGANVLTF.

Within the sample, this clone is medium-sized. The chain joins TRBV2 to TRBJ1-1; D uncertain. This CDR3 region has 13 residues. CDR1 and CDR2 (germline): SNHLY, FYNNEI. Trimming left V 2 bases short and J 7 bases short, with 11 bases between. In DNA form, the CDR3 reads TGTGCCAGCAGTGAAACCGGGTTCGGTGAAGCTTTCTTT. This gives the protein CASSETGFGEAFF.

The V call is TRBV7-6, the J call TRBJ2-7, with 7 nucleotides matching TRBD2. Germline CDR1 reads SGHVS; CDR2 reads FNYEAQ. The CDR3 length is 15 residues. J lost 7 bases, V lost 1 base, and 10 bases had no gene match. Here the CDR3 reads CASSLEVGGPREQYF. The CDR3 bases are TGTGCCAGCAGCTTAGAGGTGGGAGGGCCGAGAGAGCAGTACTTC.

The chain joins TRBV27 to TRBJ2-7, with TRBD1 as a possible D gene (6 bases). V lost 4 bases, J lost 1 base, and 8 bases lay in between. This CDR3 has 13 amino acids. Germline V CDR1 and CDR2: MNHEY, SMNVEV (reference sequence). Here the CDR3 reads CASSSGQSYEQYF. CDR3 nucleotides: TGTGCCAGCAGTTCCGGACAGTCCTACGAGCAGTACTTC.

V gene TRBV28 combines with J gene TRBJ1-5; D possibly corresponds to TRBD1 (6 bases). V was trimmed by 5 bases and J by 2 bases, leaving 7 bases between them. Germline V gives CDR1 MDHEN, CDR2 SYDVKM. The CDR3 runs to 13 residues. The CDR3 loop is CASSEGGNQPQHF. CDR3 sequence (DNA): TGTGCCAGCAGTGAGGGGGGCAATCAGCCCCAGCATTTT.

In its sample, this clone was seen a few times. This chain joins TRBV12-5 and TRBJ1-2; D possibly corresponds to TRBD1 (5 bases). CDR3 size: 13 residues. Trimming shortened V by 6 bases and J by 8 bases, and 16 bases separated the two germline ends. The germline V gene has CDR1 LGHNT and CDR2 FRNRAP. CDR3 coding DNA: TGTGCTAGTGGCTCGGACGGACACCGGGGCTACACCTTC. It translates to CASGSDGHRGYTF.

The genes are TRBV7-2 and TRBJ2-2; 8 nucleotides match TRBD1. The germline V gene has CDR1 SGHTA and CDR2 FQGNSA. CDR3 length equals 15 residues. With V trimmed by 2 bases and J by 6 bases, 5 bases remained unmatched. The CDR3 DNA follows: TGTGCCAGCAGCTTAACAGGGGGGACGGCCGGGGAGCTGTTTTTT. It encodes CASSLTGGTAGELFF.

The V gene is TRBV28, the J gene TRBJ2-1, with 11 bases identical to TRBD1. With 2 bases clipped from V and 6 bases from J, the junction kept 3 bases outside the gene matches. Per germline, CDR1 MDHEN and CDR2 SYDVKM. The CDR3 contains 15 residues. CDR3 DNA: TGTGCCAGCAGTTTAGGGGACAGGGGGGGCAATGAGCAGTTCTTC. The encoded protein is CASSLGDRGGNEQFF. The variable domain in full, completed from reference TRBV28 and TRBJ2-1, reads DVKVTQSSRYLVKRTGEKVFLECVQDMDHENMFWYRQDPGLGLRLIYFSYDVKMKEKGDIPEGYSVSREKKERFSLILESASTNQTSMYLCASSLGDRGGNEQFFGPGTRLTVL.

This chain connects TRBV9 to TRBJ2-3, with D possibly being TRBD2 (5 bases). From germline, CDR1 is SGDLS and CDR2 YYNGEE. This CDR3 spans 13 amino acids. Deletions cut 2 bases from V and 6 bases from J, with 10 bases between. DNA for the CDR3: TGTGCCAGCAGCGTTTACTCGGGGGATACGCAGTATTTT. Amino acid sequence: CASSVYSGDTQYF.

The CDR3 nucleotides are TGCGCCAGCAGTACAGGCGAGAGCCAGCCCCAGCATTTT. Translating it yields CASSTGESQPQHF. The chain has TRBV4-1 and TRBJ1-5, with D perhaps TRBD1 (5 bases). The CDR3 runs 13 residues. V was cut by 6 bases and J by 7 bases, with 13 bases left in between. Germline V gene sequence: CDR1 MGHRA, CDR2 YSYEKL.

V usage is TRBV2 and J usage is TRBJ2-1, with a possible D match to TRBD2 (6 bases). V was trimmed by 0 bases and J by 9 bases, leaving 9 bases between them. Germline V CDR1 and CDR2: SNHLY, FYNNEI. The CDR3 has 13 residues. The CDR3 sequence is CASSEAGGGEQFF. The CDR3 DNA reads as TGTGCCAGCAGTGAAGCGGGGGGAGGTGAGCAGTTCTTC.

The V call is TRBV2, the J call TRBJ2-1, with D possibly TRBD2 on 8 matching bases. Germline CDR1 is SNHLY and CDR2 is FYNNEI. This CDR3 region has 19 residues. The germline V and J ends were trimmed by 6 bases and 7 bases, with 31 bases remaining between them. CDR3 residues: CASSTASDRIAGLVNEQFF. As DNA, the CDR3 is TGTGCCAGCAGCACCGCTTCGGACAGGATAGCGGGATTGGTAAATGAGCAGTTCTTC.

V gene TRBV28 combines with J gene TRBJ2-3; D remains unclear. The V and J ends lost 5 bases and 0 bases respectively, with 9 bases between them. The CDR3 spans 14 residues. Germline-derived CDR1 and CDR2 are MDHEN and SYDVKM. The CDR3: CASSTTTSTDTQYF. Here the CDR3 DNA reads TGTGCCAGCAGTACCACGACTAGCACAGATACGCAGTATTTT.

The genes are TRBV11-2 and TRBJ2-1; possible D gene TRBD1, 6 bases. The V gene lost 1 base and the J gene lost 0 bases, with 10 bases spanning the gap. This CDR3 has 16 amino acids. Germline V gives CDR1 SGHAT, CDR2 FQNNGV. CDR3 protein: CASSLVRGSSYNEQFF. CDR3 sequence (DNA): TGTGCCAGCAGCTTAGTGAGGGGGAGCTCCTACAATGAGCAGTTCTTC. Full variable domain (outside the CDR3, taken from reference TRBV11-2 and TRBJ2-1): EAGVAQSPRYKIIEKRQSVAFWCNPISGHATLYWYQQILGQGPKLLIQFQNNGVVDDSQLPKDRFSAERLKGVDSTLKIQPAKLEDSAVYLCASSLVRGSSYNEQFFGPGTRLTVL.

The rearrangement uses TRBV28 and TRBJ1-2; no clear D. V lost 10 bases to trimming and J lost 2 bases, with 17 bases between them. The CDR3 extends over 14 amino acids. Germline V gene data show CDR1 as MDHEN and CDR2 as SYDVKM. The CDR3 here is CATGRESTNYGYTF. CDR3 bases: TGTGCCACAGGTCGGGAATCTACCAACTATGGCTACACCTTC.

The rearrangement uses TRBV6-5 and TRBJ2-7; 12 positions agree with TRBD1. Germline CDR1 MNHEY, CDR2 SVGAGI. This CDR3 contains 14 residues. The junction had 11 bases not matched to a gene; V was cut back by 8 bases and J by 9 bases. The CDR3 DNA follows: TGTGCCAGCTCGACCGGGACAGGGGGCTTGGGGCAGTACTTC. This translates into CASSTGTGGLGQYF.

The rearrangement links TRBV6-5 to TRBJ1-2; a weak D match, TRBD1 (5 bases). This CDR3 is built from 15 residues. CDR1 and CDR2 (germline): MNHEY, SVGAGI. The V end was cut by 4 bases, the J end by 2 bases, with 14 bases between. CDR3 region: CASSSRQFANYGYTF. Written as DNA, the CDR3 is TGTGCCAGCAGTTCCCGACAGTTCGCCAACTATGGCTACACCTTC.

The chain employs TRBV7-9 and TRBJ2-3; tentative D call: TRBD2 (6 bases). The CDR3 spans 16 residues. V dropped 5 bases and J dropped 2 bases, with 17 bases sitting between them. CDR1 and CDR2 (germline): SEHNR, FQNEAQ (reference sequence). CDR3 nucleotides: TGTGCCAGCAGCCCAGGGCGGGACGGGATCACAGATACGCAGTATTTT. Amino acid sequence: CASSPGRDGITDTQYF.

The rearrangement links TRBV9 to TRBJ2-2; D uncertain. Trimming pared 2 bases from V and 5 bases from J, leaving 4 bases between. The CDR3 has 12 amino acids. Looked up from germline, CDR1 is SGDLS and CDR2 is YYNGEE. In DNA form, the CDR3 reads TGTGCCAGCAGCGTTAATACCGGGGAGCTGTTTTTT. Protein product: CASSVNTGELFF. The variable domain in full, with the rest retrieved from reference TRBV9 and TRBJ2-2, is DSGVTQTPKHLITATGQRVTLRCSPRSGDLSVYWYQQSLDQGLQFLIQYYNGEERAKGNILERFSAQQFPDLHSELNLSSLELGDSALYFCASSVNTGELFFGEGSRLTVL.

This clone was observed a single time. The rearrangement uses TRBV7-2 and TRBJ2-7; maybe TRBD1 (5 bases). Germline V CDR1 and CDR2: SGHTA, FQGNSA. The V and J ends lost 2 bases and 3 bases respectively, with 11 bases between them. CDR3 length equals 14 residues. The DNA for the CDR3 is TGTGCCAGCAGCTTAAGCCAGGGCAACTACGAGCAGTACTTC. Its protein product is CASSLSQGNYEQYF.

The chain couples TRBV5-5 to TRBJ2-1; 9 bases match TRBD1. The trim removed 8 bases at V and 9 bases at J, leaving 12 bases unmatched. Germline V CDR1 and CDR2: SGHKS, YYEKEE (reference sequence). The CDR3 runs 14 residues. As DNA, the CDR3 is TGTGCCAGTGGCCCGGGACAGGGTCTGGCTGAGCAGTTCTTC. Its translation is CASGPGQGLAEQFF.